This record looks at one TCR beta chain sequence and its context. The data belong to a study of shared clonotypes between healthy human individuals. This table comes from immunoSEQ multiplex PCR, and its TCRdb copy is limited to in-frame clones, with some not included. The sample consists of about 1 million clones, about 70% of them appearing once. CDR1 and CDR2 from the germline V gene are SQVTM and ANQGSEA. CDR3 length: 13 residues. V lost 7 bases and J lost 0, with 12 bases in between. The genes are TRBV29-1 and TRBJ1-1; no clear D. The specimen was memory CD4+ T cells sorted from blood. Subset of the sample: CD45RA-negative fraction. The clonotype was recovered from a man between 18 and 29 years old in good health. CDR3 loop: CSASRDMNTEAFF. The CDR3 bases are TGCAGCGCTTCGCGAGACATGAACACTGAAGCTTTCTTT.